Listed below are T cell receptor beta chains from one sample, sequenced in a study of T-cell memory formation after mild COVID-19. TCRdb re-analysed the 5' RACE reads in MiXCR, keeping a single row per CDR3 protein. The table shows around 320,000 distinct CDR3 sequences, with approximately 19% occurring only once. Sample: PBMCs or a T cell subset sorted from them (not recorded which). Receptor source: a man aged 18 to 30 who had mild COVID-19 (a few samples of this study predate the infection). Cell type and time point are not known. Each CDR3 is given with its conserved first and last residue.

TRBV20-1 | CSAPRGGRDGYTF
TRBV7-3 | CASSLRHAGYNEQFF
TRBV30 | CAWTPPAGQPQHF
TRBV10-2 | CASSVSGTAHTEAFF
TRBV29-1 | CSVVRTEAETQYF
TRBV7-2 | CASSFKGGGNQPQHF
TRBV3-1 | CASGSGTSGYEQYF
TRBV29-1 | CSVEEWETQYF
TRBV24-1 | CATSDSKRGGRGINEQFF
TRBV11-2 | CASSRGADTLTDTQYF
TRBV6-2/TRBV6-3 | CASSYERNYGYTF
TRBV5-1 | CASSAQGSQETQYF
TRBV23-1 | CASSTPGQVLRGGEQFF
TRBV7-2 | CASSFSRGNNEQFF
TRBV5-1 | CASSLGAGPGQPQHF